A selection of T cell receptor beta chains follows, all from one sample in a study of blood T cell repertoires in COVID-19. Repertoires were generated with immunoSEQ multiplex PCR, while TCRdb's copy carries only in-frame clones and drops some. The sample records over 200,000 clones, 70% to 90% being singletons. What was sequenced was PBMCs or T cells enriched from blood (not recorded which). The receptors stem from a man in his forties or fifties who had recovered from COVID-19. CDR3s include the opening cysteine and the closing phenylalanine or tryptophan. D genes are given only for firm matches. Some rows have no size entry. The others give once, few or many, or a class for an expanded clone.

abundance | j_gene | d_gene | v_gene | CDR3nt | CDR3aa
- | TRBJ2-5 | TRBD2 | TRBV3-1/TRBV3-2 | TGTGCCAGCAGCCAAGGTGGACTAGCGGGGGGGCAAAAGACCCAGTACTTC | CASSQGGLAGGQKTQYF
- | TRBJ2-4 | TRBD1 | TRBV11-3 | TGTGCCAGCAGCTTGCGGTCTCAGGGGGACATTCAGTACTTC | CASSLRSQGDIQYF
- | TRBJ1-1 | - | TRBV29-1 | TGCAGCGTTGTATCCCAGATGGACAGTTTAGAAGCTTTCTTT | CSVVSQMDSLEAFF
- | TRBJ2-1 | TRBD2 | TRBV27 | TGTGCCAGCAGTTCCTTAGCGGGGGGGCAATTCTTC | CASSSLAGGQFF
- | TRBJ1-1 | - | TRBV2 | TGTGCCAGCAGGGGGCTTGGGCAGGGGAACATAATGAACACTGAAGCTTTCTTT | CASRGLGQGNIMNTEAFF
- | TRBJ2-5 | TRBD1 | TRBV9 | TGTGCCAGCAGCTCGCGGGGACAGGGTGTTGGAGTGACCCAGTACTTC | CASSSRGQGVGVTQYF
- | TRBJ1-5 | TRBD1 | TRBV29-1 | TGCAGCGTTGCAACCGGGACAGGGGATCAGCCCCAGCATTTT | CSVATGTGDQPQHF
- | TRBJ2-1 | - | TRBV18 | TGTGCCAGCTCACTCCGACGCGGAGGGAAGTACAATGAGCAGTTCTTC | CASSLRRGGKYNEQFF
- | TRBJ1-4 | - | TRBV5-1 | TGCGCCAGCAGACCGGGAAGCTTTAATGAAAAACTGTTTTTT | CASRPGSFNEKLFF
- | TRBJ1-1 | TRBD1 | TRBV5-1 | TGCGCCAGCAGCTTGGCGACAGGGACACCTGAAGCTTTCTTT | CASSLATGTPEAFF
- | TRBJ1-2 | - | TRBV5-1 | TGCGCCAGCAGCTTGAGTCAGGGTAACTATGGCTACACCTTC | CASSLSQGNYGYTF
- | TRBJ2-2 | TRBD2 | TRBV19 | TGTGCCAGTAGCCGAAGGACTAGCGGGGGGGCGGCCGGGGAGCTGTTTTTT | CASSRRTSGGAAGELFF
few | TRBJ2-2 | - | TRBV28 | TGTGCCAGCAGTTTTACACACGCCAGGCCCACCGGGGAGCTGTTTTTT | CASSFTHARPTGELFF
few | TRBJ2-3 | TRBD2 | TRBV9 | TGTGCCAGCAGTGGGACTAGCGGGGGGGTCACAGATACGCAGTATTTT | CASSGTSGGVTDTQYF
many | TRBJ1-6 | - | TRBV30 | TGTGCCTGGAGGACTAAAAAAGGAGGGCTTAATTCACCCCTCCACTTT | CAWRTKKGGLNSPLHF
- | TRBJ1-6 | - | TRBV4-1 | TGCGCCAGCAGCCCGCTTGGGGGGGGGAGTTCACCCCTCCACTTT | CASSPLGGGSSPLHF
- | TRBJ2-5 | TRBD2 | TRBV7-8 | TGTGCCAGCAGCCGATCACTAGCGGGGGAAGTGGGGACCCAGTACTTC | CASSRSLAGEVGTQYF
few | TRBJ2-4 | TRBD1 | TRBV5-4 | TGTGCCAGCAGCTCAACGCCCGACAGGGGATGGGGCATTCAGTACTTC | CASSSTPDRGWGIQYF
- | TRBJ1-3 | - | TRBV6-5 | TGTGCCAGCACGTCGGGTGGAAACACCATATATTTT | CASTSGGNTIYF
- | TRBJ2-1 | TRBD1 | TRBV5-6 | TGTGCCAGCAGCGCTGACAGGGTAGGCTACAATGAGCAGTTCTTC | CASSADRVGYNEQFF
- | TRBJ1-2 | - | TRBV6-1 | TGTGCCAGCAGTGAAGCGTCTAGCAGGGGAGATGGCTACACCTTC | CASSEASSRGDGYTF
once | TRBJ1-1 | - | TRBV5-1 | TGCGCCAGCAGCTGGCGTGGGGGCGACACTGAAGCTTTCTTT | CASSWRGGDTEAFF
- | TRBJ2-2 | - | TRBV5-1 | TGCGCCAGCAGCTTGGAGTGGCGGGGGAACACCGGGGAGCTGTTTTTT | CASSLEWRGNTGELFF
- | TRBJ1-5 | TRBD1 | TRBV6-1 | TGTGCCAGCAGTGAGTTGCAGGGGGGTAGTCAGCCCCAGCATTTT | CASSELQGGSQPQHF
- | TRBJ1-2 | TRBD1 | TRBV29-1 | TGCAGCGTTCGCAACCGGGACAGGGTACGAGGCTACACCTTC | CSVRNRDRVRGYTF
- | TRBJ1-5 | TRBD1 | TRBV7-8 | TGTGCCAGCAGCGCGAACAGGGGGTCCTCGCCGCCCCAGCATTTT | CASSANRGSSPPQHF
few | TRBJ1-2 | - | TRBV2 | TGTGCCAGCAGTGAATCTCGGAGCGGGGGCTACACCTTC | CASSESRSGGYTF
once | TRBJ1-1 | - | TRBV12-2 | TGTGCAAGTCGCTCATCGGACAGGAACACTGAAGCTTTCTTT | CASRSSDRNTEAFF
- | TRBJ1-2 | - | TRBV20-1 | TGCAGTGCTAGTAGGGGCAGGGGAAGTAATGGCTACACCTTC | CSASRGRGSNGYTF
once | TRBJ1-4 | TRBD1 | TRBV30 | TGTGCCTGGAGTAGGGGGCGCGGGACTAATGAAAAACTGTTTTTT | CAWSRGRGTNEKLFF
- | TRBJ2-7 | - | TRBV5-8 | TGTGCCAGCAGCTTGCTAGCGCACCATTCAATCGAGCAGTACTTC | CASSLLAHHSIEQYF
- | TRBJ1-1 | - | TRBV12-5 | TGTGCTAGTGGTCAGGAACAGGGAAGAGCTTTCTTT | CASGQEQGRAFF
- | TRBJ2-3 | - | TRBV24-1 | TGTGCCACCAGTGATTACCCGGACAGTAGCACAGATACGCAGTATTTT | CATSDYPDSSTDTQYF
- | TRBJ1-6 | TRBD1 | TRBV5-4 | TGTGCCAGCAGCTTGTACAGGGGGAATTCACCCCTCCACTTT | CASSLYRGNSPLHF
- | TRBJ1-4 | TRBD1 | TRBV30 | TGTGCCTGGAGCATAAAGGGGGCATACGAAAAACTGTTTTTT | CAWSIKGAYEKLFF
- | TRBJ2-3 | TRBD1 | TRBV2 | TGTGCCAGCACAGGCGACAGGGGGCTCTCAGATACGCAGTATTTT | CASTGDRGLSDTQYF
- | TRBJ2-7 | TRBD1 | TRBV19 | TGTGCCAGTAGGAATTCCCGGGACAGGAACTACGAGCAGTACTTC | CASRNSRDRNYEQYF
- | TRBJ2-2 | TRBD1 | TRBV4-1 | TGCGCCAGCGCCCGGGACAGGGGGTTGGGGGAGCTGTTTTTT | CASARDRGLGELFF
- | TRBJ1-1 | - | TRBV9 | TGTGCCAGCAGCGTCAACAGGAACACTGAAGCTTTCTTT | CASSVNRNTEAFF
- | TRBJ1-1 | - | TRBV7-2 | TGTGCCAGCAGCTTTCAAATGAACACTGAAGCTTTCTTT | CASSFQMNTEAFF
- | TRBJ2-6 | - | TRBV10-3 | TGTGCAGTTTCCCTATCTGGGGCCAACGTCCTGACTTTC | CAVSLSGANVLTF
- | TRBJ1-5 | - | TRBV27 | TGTGCCAGCAGTCCCCTCCCGGCAGGGCCTTGGCCCCAGCATTTT | CASSPLPAGPWPQHF
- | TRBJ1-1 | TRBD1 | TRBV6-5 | TGTGCCAGCAGGTATCAGCCAGGGGGCACTGAAGCTTTCTTT | CASRYQPGGTEAFF
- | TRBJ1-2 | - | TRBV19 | TGTGCCACCTGGGGGACTAGGAGGGTCGGTGGCTACACCTTC | CATWGTRRVGGYTF
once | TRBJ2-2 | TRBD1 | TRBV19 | TGTGCCAGTAGTCCCCGGACAGGGGCGGACACCGGGGAGCTGTTTTTT | CASSPRTGADTGELFF
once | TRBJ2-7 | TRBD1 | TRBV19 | TGTGCCAGTAGCGACCCGGGACAGGTCTCCTACGAGCAGTACTTC | CASSDPGQVSYEQYF
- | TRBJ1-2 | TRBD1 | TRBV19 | TGTGCCAGTAGCTTACGCCGTACAGGGGGCAACTATGGCTACACCTTC | CASSLRRTGGNYGYTF
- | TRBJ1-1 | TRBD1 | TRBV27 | TGTGCCAGCAGTTTAACAGGGGTGAACACTGAAGCTTTCTTT | CASSLTGVNTEAFF
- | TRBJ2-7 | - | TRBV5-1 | TGCGCCAGCTCCTTGGCAGGCGAGCAGTACTTC | CASSLAGEQYF
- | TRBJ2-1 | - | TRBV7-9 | TGTGCCAGCAGCTTAGGTGTAGGGGGGGTTTCCTACAATGAGCAGTTCTTC | CASSLGVGGVSYNEQFF
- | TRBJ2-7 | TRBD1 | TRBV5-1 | TGCGCCAGCAATCCGGGACAGGGCCCCTGGGAGCAGTACTTC | CASNPGQGPWEQYF
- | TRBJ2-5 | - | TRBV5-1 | TGCGCCAGCAGCATACAAGAGACCCAGTACTTC | CASSIQETQYF